The rows below give T cell receptor beta chains drawn from one sample of a study of early T cells in non-severe SARS-CoV-2 infection. Using its own MiXCR run on the 5' RACE reads, TCRdb lists one record per CDR3 protein. This sample yields tens of thousands of distinct CDR3 sequences, of which 10% are seen a single time; more than 7.5% belongs to the top ten. The source was whole blood, collected at baseline. These receptors were obtained from an adult who was a healthcare worker with PCR-confirmed SARS-CoV-2 infection or an uninfected control (not recorded which). CDR3s include the opening cysteine and the closing phenylalanine or tryptophan. Fields, in order: clone size, J gene, D gene, V gene, CDR3 protein, CDR3 DNA. The D gene is left open where the match is weak. Only some rows state a clone size, as once, few, many or a class for expanded clones.

>few|TRBJ1-5|-|TRBV27
CASSLSGGFQPQHF
TGTGCCAGCAGTTTATCCGGGGGGTTTCAGCCCCAGCATTTT
>-|TRBJ2-7|TRBD1|TRBV10-3
CAISGTGGPSEQYF
TGTGCCATCAGTGGGACAGGGGGCCCCAGCGAGCAGTACTTC
>few|TRBJ2-1|-|TRBV9
CASSVPGSYNEQFF
TGTGCCAGCAGCGTACCCGGCTCCTACAATGAGCAGTTCTTC
>many|TRBJ1-3|-|TRBV9
CASSLRDNPSSGNTIYF
TGTGCCAGCAGCCTCCGGGACAATCCCAGCTCTGGAAACACCATATATTTT
>many|TRBJ1-1|TRBD1|TRBV13
CASSLNRGTTEAFF
TGTGCCAGCAGCTTAAACAGGGGGACCACTGAAGCTTTCTTT
>many|TRBJ2-7|-|TRBV21-1
CASSKVLSSYEQYF
TGTGCCAGCAGCAAAGTGCTAAGCTCCTACGAGCAGTACTTC
>few|TRBJ1-1|-|TRBV7-8
CASSPDGGVSGTEAFF
TGTGCCAGCAGCCCCGACGGCGGGGTTTCTGGGACTGAAGCTTTCTTT
>few|TRBJ1-2|-|TRBV30
CAWSVQNYGYTF
TGTGCCTGGAGTGTACAGAACTATGGCTACACCTTC
>-|TRBJ1-3|-|TRBV3-1
CASSQVAGFGNTIYF
TGTGCCAGCAGCCAAGTTGCGGGCTTCGGAAACACCATATATTTT
>few|TRBJ2-1|TRBD2|TRBV10-2
CATRLAGTMDEQFF
TGCGCCACCCGTTTAGCGGGGACTATGGATGAGCAGTTCTTC
>few|TRBJ1-1|-|TRBV27
CASSLISPGTEAFF
TGTGCCAGCAGTTTAATATCTCCCGGCACTGAAGCTTTCTTT
>-|TRBJ2-3|TRBD2|TRBV5-1
CASSLAKTSGGLDTQYF
TGCGCCAGCAGCTTGGCCAAGACTAGCGGGGGGCTAGATACGCAGTATTTT
>few|TRBJ2-3|TRBD2|TRBV5-1
CASSHSGGSTDTQYF
TGCGCCAGCAGCCACAGCGGGGGAAGCACAGATACGCAGTATTTT
>-|TRBJ2-7|-|TRBV18
CASSPSYTGTPNGEQYF
TGTGCCAGCTCACCTTCCTATACCGGGACACCCAATGGAGAGCAGTACTTC
>few|TRBJ2-2|-|TRBV5-1
CASSLGYSENTGELFF
TGCGCCAGCAGCTTGGGATACAGTGAGAACACCGGGGAGCTGTTTTTT
>many|TRBJ1-1|-|TRBV30
CASQWNTEAFF
TGTGCCTCCCAGTGGAACACTGAAGCTTTCTTT
>few|TRBJ2-7|-|TRBV29-1
CSAGERVPYEQYF
TGCAGCGCAGGCGAGCGGGTTCCCTACGAGCAGTACTTC
>-|TRBJ2-7|-|TRBV4-1
CASSQKFGQLREQYF
TGCGCCAGCAGCCAAAAATTCGGACAGTTGCGGGAGCAGTACTTC
>-|TRBJ2-3|TRBD1|TRBV30
CASRTGALRTQYF
TGTGCCTCGCGGACAGGGGCCTTGCGGACGCAGTATTTT
>many|TRBJ1-1|-|TRBV12-3/TRBV12-4
CASSLRPNTEAFF
TGTGCCAGCAGTCTCCGCCCGAACACTGAAGCTTTCTTT
>few|TRBJ2-7|-|TRBV6-5
CASSYSFAESYEQYF
TGTGCCAGCAGTTACTCTTTCGCAGAGTCCTACGAGCAGTACTTC
>-|TRBJ1-1|-|TRBV4-3
CASSQYQGEAFF
TGCGCCAGCAGCCAATACCAGGGTGAAGCTTTCTTT
>-|TRBJ2-7|TRBD1|TRBV5-1
CASSFPGQGSEQYF
TGCGCCAGCAGCTTCCCGGGACAGGGCTCCGAGCAGTACTTC
>-|TRBJ2-7|-|TRBV20-1
CSAFIAAKSSYEQYF
TGCAGTGCTTTCATAGCAGCCAAAAGCTCCTACGAGCAGTACTTC
>few|TRBJ1-4|-|TRBV5-1
CASSLTTAQNEKLFF
TGCGCCAGCAGCTTGACGACAGCCCAAAATGAAAAACTGTTTTTT
>-|TRBJ2-3|TRBD2|TRBV7-8
CASSSWGGTDTQYF
TGTGCCAGCAGCTCCTGGGGGGGGACAGATACGCAGTATTTT
>few|TRBJ1-1|-|TRBV20-1
CSAKGNGNPEAFF
TGCAGTGCTAAGGGGAATGGAAATCCTGAAGCTTTCTTT
>few|TRBJ2-1|-|TRBV20-1
CSASYRVEGNEQFF
TGCAGTGCTAGCTACAGGGTGGAAGGCAATGAGCAGTTCTTC
>-|TRBJ2-1|TRBD2|TRBV24-1
CATSDPGLAGGYNEQFF
TGTGCCACCAGTGATCCTGGACTAGCGGGGGGTTACAATGAGCAGTTCTTC
>few|TRBJ1-4|-|TRBV3-1
CASSQRGEEKLFF
TGTGCCAGCAGCCAGAGAGGGGAGGAAAAACTGTTTTTT
>-|TRBJ2-7|-|TRBV27
CASSLGADSYEQYF
TGTGCCAGCAGTTTAGGTGCAGACTCCTACGAGCAGTACTTC
>many|TRBJ2-7|TRBD2|TRBV7-2
CASSLPAGGLRYEQYF
TGTGCCAGCAGCTTACCAGCGGGGGGGCTGAGGTACGAGCAGTACTTC
>many|TRBJ2-1|-|TRBV5-4
CASSLGRADNEQFF
TGTGCCAGCAGCTTGGGCAGGGCGGACAATGAGCAGTTCTTC
>few|TRBJ1-1|-|TRBV7-2
CASSPRGGNTEAFF
TGTGCCAGCAGCCCGCGCGGGGGGAACACTGAAGCTTTCTTT
>few|TRBJ1-1|TRBD1|TRBV29-1
CSVGLTGGSEAFF
TGCAGCGTTGGCCTGACAGGGGGCTCTGAAGCTTTCTTT
>-|TRBJ2-3|-|TRBV5-4
CASSSDGYTQYF
TGTGCCAGCAGCTCCGACGGATATACGCAGTATTTT
>few|TRBJ1-1|-|TRBV30
CAWGPTANTEAFF
TGTGCCTGGGGTCCGACAGCGAACACTGAAGCTTTCTTT
>many|TRBJ2-7|-|TRBV27
CASSSLWSYEQYF
TGTGCCAGCAGTTCCCTTTGGAGCTACGAGCAGTACTTC
>few|TRBJ1-5|-|TRBV6-2/TRBV6-3
CASSYGNQPQHF
TGTGCCAGCAGTTACGGGAATCAGCCCCAGCATTTT
>few|TRBJ2-4|TRBD1|TRBV4-3
CASSHDIDRGGNIQYF
TGCGCCAGCAGCCATGACATCGACAGGGGGGGAAACATTCAGTACTTC
>-|TRBJ1-1|TRBD1|TRBV5-4
CASSLGGTGEAFF
TGTGCCAGCAGCCTGGGCGGGACAGGGGAAGCTTTCTTT
>many|TRBJ2-7|-|TRBV12-3/TRBV12-4
CASSLRQTSSYEQYF
TGTGCCAGCAGTCTGCGACAGACTAGCTCCTACGAGCAGTACTTC
>-|TRBJ2-3|-|TRBV12-3/TRBV12-4
CASTLGGAYTDTQYF
TGTGCCAGCACCCTAGGGGGGGCCTACACAGATACGCAGTATTTT
>-|TRBJ1-2|-|TRBV5-1
CASSPRDTDYGYTF
TGCGCCAGCAGCCCCCGGGACACCGACTATGGCTACACCTTC
>few|TRBJ2-7|-|TRBV5-5
CASSLDPAPNEQYF
TGTGCCAGCAGCTTGGATCCGGCCCCTAACGAGCAGTACTTC
>few|TRBJ1-4|-|TRBV9
CASSVVGPNEKLFF
TGTGCCAGCAGCGTAGTAGGGCCGAATGAAAAACTGTTTTTT
>few|TRBJ2-7|TRBD1|TRBV3-1
CASSQGPGQIYEQYF
TGTGCCAGCAGCCAAGGCCCGGGACAGATCTACGAGCAGTACTTC
>-|TRBJ1-2|-|TRBV19
CASRRYGYTF
TGTGCCAGTAGGCGCTATGGCTACACCTTC
>many|TRBJ1-2|TRBD1|TRBV12-3/TRBV12-4
CASSRQGEYYGYTF
TGTGCCAGCAGTCGACAGGGGGAATACTATGGCTACACCTTC
>many|TRBJ2-1|TRBD1|TRBV5-1
CASSLRGGPNNEQFF
TGCGCCAGCAGCTTGAGAGGGGGCCCCAACAATGAGCAGTTCTTC
>few|TRBJ2-3|TRBD2|TRBV7-2
CASSLLSGGARYDTQYF
TGTGCCAGCAGCTTACTTAGCGGGGGGGCCAGGTATGATACGCAGTATTTT
>-|TRBJ1-2|TRBD1|TRBV7-9
CASSSGTGRGYTF
TGTGCCAGCAGCTCCGGGACAGGGAGAGGCTACACCTTC
>few|TRBJ1-2|-|TRBV12-3/TRBV12-4
CASSPPGGVYGYTF
TGTGCCAGCAGTCCCCCGGGGGGGGTGTATGGCTACACCTTC
>few|TRBJ1-1|-|TRBV5-1
CASSLAQGGGTEAFF
TGCGCCAGCAGCTTGGCCCAGGGCGGGGGCACTGAAGCTTTCTTT
>few|TRBJ2-5|-|TRBV19
CASSFPGKETQYF
TGTGCCAGTAGTTTCCCCGGGAAAGAGACCCAGTACTTC
>-|TRBJ2-7|-|TRBV6-2/TRBV6-3
CASTSPLAYEQYF
TGTGCCAGCACCTCTCCCCTCGCCTACGAGCAGTACTTC
>few|TRBJ1-5|TRBD1|TRBV19
CASSINRGGDQPQHF
TGTGCCAGTAGTATAAACAGGGGGGGCGATCAGCCCCAGCATTTT
>many|TRBJ1-1|TRBD1|TRBV12-3/TRBV12-4
CASSGDRSTEAFF
TGTGCCAGCAGTGGGGACAGGAGCACTGAAGCTTTCTTT